The 13 T cell receptor beta chains given below trace back to one sample, sequenced in a study of shared clonotypes between healthy human individuals (dated by TCRdb to 2018 to 2020). The method behind the library was the immunoSEQ multiplex PCR assay. Not all clones reach the TCRdb copy of this immuneACCESS table, which keeps in-frame sequences only. Checked studies attribute under half of the gap to unresolved V genes and leave the rest unexplained. The sample table holds millions of clones, of which around 95% were seen once. 0.13% of the sample lies in the top ten. Sequencing was performed on naive CD4+ T cells sorted from blood. Taken with the paper, the label for cell subset or site translates to: CD45RA+ positively selected. Receptors originate from a man between 18 and 29 years old in good health.

This clone was detected a few times. Other DNA sequences from this sample encode an identical CDR3 as well. The chain is built from TRBV6-5 and TRBJ1-5; 7 positions match TRBD1. The germline V gene has CDR1 MNHEY and CDR2 SVGAGI. This CDR3 has 14 residues. V trimming: 6 bases; J trimming: 2 bases; junction bases outside the gene matches: 4. CDR3 in amino acids: CASSRGQGNQPQHF. CDR3 DNA sequence: TGTGCCAGCAGCCGTGGACAGGGCAATCAGCCCCAGCATTTT.

The CDR3 protein is CASSRDWGAYEQYF. In DNA form, the CDR3 reads TGCGCCAGCAGCCGGGACTGGGGAGCCTACGAGCAGTACTTC. The V call is TRBV4-3, the J call TRBJ2-7, with D maybe TRBD2 (6 bases). CDR1 is LGHNA, CDR2 YSLEER, per germline. The CDR3 covers 14 residues. The ends were cut back, 4 bases at V and 2 bases at J, with 12 bases in the middle.

This rearrangement joins TRBV5-4 to TRBJ2-5, with 7 positions matching TRBD1. Germline V lookup: CDR1 SGHNT, CDR2 YYREEE (reference sequence). V was pared by 4 bases and J by 5 bases, with 11 bases of the junction left unmatched. This CDR3 is 15 amino acids long. The CDR3 bases are TGTGCCAGCAGCCTCCGGGACAGTCCATGGGAGACCCAGTACTTC. This encodes CASSLRDSPWETQYF.

The CDR3 loop reads CASSRSSGGPNTEAFF. The CDR3 DNA follows: TGTGCCAGCTCACGATCTTCAGGGGGCCCTAACACTGAAGCTTTCTTT. The chain has TRBV18 and TRBJ1-1; 8 nucleotides line up with TRBD1. V was clipped by 4 bases and J by 2 bases; unmatched bases: 9. From germline, CDR1 is KGHSH and CDR2 LQKENI. The length of the CDR3 is 16 residues.

This chain joins TRBV7-3 and TRBJ2-2, with 11 bases lining up with TRBD2. Trimming cost V 10 bases and J 3 bases; bases outside gene matches: 4. Germline CDR1 is SGHTA and CDR2 is FQGTGA. The CDR3 is made up of 14 amino acids. The CDR3 spells CATRTSGYTGELFF. The DNA of the CDR3 is TGTGCCACCAGGACTAGCGGGTACACCGGGGAGCTGTTTTTT.

The chain employs TRBV29-1 and TRBJ1-2, with D unresolved. V was pared by 6 bases and J by 8 bases, with 13 bases between. This CDR3 contains 11 residues. CDR1 is SQVTM and CDR2 is ANQGSEA in the germline V gene. The CDR3 nucleotides read TGCAGCGTCAACGGCCTGGGAGGCTACACCTTC. It specifies CSVNGLGGYTF.

The V call is TRBV5-1, the J call TRBJ2-5; D unclear. Germline V gene sequence: CDR1 SGHRS, CDR2 YFSETQ. The CDR3 loop spans 15 amino acids. The V gene lost 0 bases and the J gene lost 4 bases, with 13 bases spanning the gap. CDR3 loop: CASSLGQALRETQYF. As DNA, the CDR3 is TGCGCCAGCAGCTTGGGGCAGGCCTTGAGAGAGACCCAGTACTTC.

The rearrangement links TRBV10-1 to TRBJ2-3, with TRBD2 matching 8 bases. Germline CDR1 and CDR2: WNHNN and SYGVQD (reference sequence). The CDR3 covers 15 residues. The J segment lost 4 bases and the V segment lost 1 base, leaving 4 bases of the junction unmatched. The CDR3 spells CASSEYGRASDTQYF. Written as DNA, the CDR3 is TGCGCCAGCAGTGAGTACGGGAGGGCCTCAGATACGCAGTATTTT.

Notes on this clone: The sample carries other DNA sequences with the same CDR3. The V call is TRBV28, the J call TRBJ2-7; D not certain. Per the germline V gene, CDR1 is MDHEN and CDR2 is SYDVKM. CDR3 length equals 11 residues. V gave up 3 bases and J gave up 3 bases, with 3 bases separating them. The CDR3 protein is CASSLDYEQYF. The DNA of the CDR3 is TGTGCCAGCAGTTTGGACTACGAGCAGTACTTC.

V and J are TRBV7-2 and TRBJ1-5; no reliable D call. With 5 bases removed from V and 1 base from J, the gap between germline ends came to 12 bases. The germline gives CDR1 SGHTA, CDR2 FQGNSA. The CDR3 runs 15 residues. The CDR3 here is CASSPGAGSNQPQHF. In DNA, the CDR3 is TGTGCCAGCAGCCCTGGAGCCGGGAGCAATCAGCCCCAGCATTTT. Full variable domain (outside the CDR3, taken from reference TRBV7-2 and TRBJ1-5): GAGVSQSPSNKVTEKGKDVELRCDPISGHTALYWYRQSLGQGLEFLIYFQGNSAPDKSGLPSDRFSAERTGGSVSTLTIQRTQQEDSAVYLCASSPGAGSNQPQHFGDGTRLSIL.

The V call is TRBV25-1, the J call TRBJ2-3; no definite D call. Germline assignment: CDR1 MGHDK and CDR2 SYGVNS. The V gene lost 4 bases and the J gene lost 1 base, with 9 bases spanning the gap. This CDR3 contains 14 residues. CDR3 sequence: CASSAAGRTDTQYF. The CDR3 DNA is TGTGCCAGCAGTGCGGCAGGTCGCACAGATACGCAGTATTTT.

V and J are TRBV4-1 and TRBJ2-2; D gene uncertain. Germline lookup yields CDR1 MGHRA and CDR2 YSYEKL. This CDR3 is 15 amino acids long. Trimming shortened V by 4 bases and J by 2 bases, and 11 bases separated the two germline ends. CDR3 in amino acids: CASSLGSSNTGELFF. The CDR3 nucleotides are TGCGCCAGCAGCCTCGGTAGTAGCAACACCGGGGAGCTGTTTTTT.

The V call is TRBV15, the J call TRBJ2-5; 10 bases fit TRBD2. Germline V lookup: CDR1 LNHNV, CDR2 YYDKDF (reference sequence). V lost 3 bases to trimming and J lost 6 bases; unmatched junction nucleotides: 19. CDR3 length: 19 residues. The CDR3 loop reads CATSRETSGTGGAKKTQYF. Here the CDR3 DNA reads TGTGCCACCAGCAGGGAAACTAGCGGGACCGGGGGAGCAAAGAAGACCCAGTACTTC.